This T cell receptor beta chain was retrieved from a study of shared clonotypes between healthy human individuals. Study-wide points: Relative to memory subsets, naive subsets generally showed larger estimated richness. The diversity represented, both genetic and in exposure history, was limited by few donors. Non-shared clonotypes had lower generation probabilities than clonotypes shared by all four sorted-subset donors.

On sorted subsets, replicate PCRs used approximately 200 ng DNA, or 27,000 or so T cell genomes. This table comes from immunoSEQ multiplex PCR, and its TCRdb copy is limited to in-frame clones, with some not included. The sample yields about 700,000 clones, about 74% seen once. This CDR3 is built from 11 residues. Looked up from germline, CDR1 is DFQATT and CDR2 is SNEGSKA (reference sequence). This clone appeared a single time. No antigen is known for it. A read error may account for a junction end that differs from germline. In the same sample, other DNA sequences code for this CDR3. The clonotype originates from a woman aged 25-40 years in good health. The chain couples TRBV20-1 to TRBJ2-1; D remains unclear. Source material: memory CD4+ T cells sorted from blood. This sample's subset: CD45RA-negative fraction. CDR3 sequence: CSARAYNEQFF. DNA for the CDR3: TGCAGTGCCAGAGCGTACAATGAGCAGTTCTTC.